A single sample gave rise to the 14 T cell receptor beta chains below, sequenced in a study of blood T cell repertoires in COVID-19. Generated by immunoSEQ multiplex PCR, the TCRdb table keeps only in-frame clones and is missing some. Of about 61,000 clones in the sample, 88% were seen once. The sample comprised peripheral blood. The receptors originated from a woman between 45 and 60 years old with active or convalescent COVID-19.

The count of this clone is one. Here the CDR3 DNA reads TGTGCCAGCAGCTTAGATGGGCCTGAAGCTTTCTTT. It specifies CASSLDGPEAFF. The rearrangement uses TRBV11-2 and TRBJ1-1; no firm D call. The CDR3 runs to 12 residues. In germline, CDR1 is SGHAT, CDR2 FQNNGV. V lost 0 bases and J 6 bases, leaving 5 bases between the germline ends.

The chain recombines TRBV19 with TRBJ1-1; 7 bases agree with TRBD1. V shed 10 bases and J 4 bases; nucleotides not matched to a gene: 9. The CDR3 covers 13 residues. The germline V gene encodes CDR1 LNHDA and CDR2 SQIVND (reference sequence). Here the CDR3 DNA reads TGTGCCACCGATCAGGGGGTTGCCACTGAAGCTTTCTTT. Translation gives CATDQGVATEAFF.

This rearrangement joins TRBV7-9 to TRBJ1-1; possibly TRBD1 for D (5 bases). The CDR3 has 13 residues. The ends were cut back, 5 bases at V and 2 bases at J, with 9 bases in the middle. Germline-derived CDR1 and CDR2 are SEHNR and FQNEAQ (reference sequence). For the CDR3, the DNA is TGTGCCAGCAGCAACGGGGGAAACACTGAAGCTTTCTTT. Protein sequence: CASSNGGNTEAFF. Full variable domain (outside the CDR3, taken from reference TRBV7-9 and TRBJ1-1): DTGVSQNPRHKITKRGQNVTFRCDPISEHNRLYWYRQTLGQGPEFLTYFQNEAQLEKSRLLSDRFSAERPKGSFSTLEIQRTEQGDSAMYLCASSNGGNTEAFFGQGTRLTVV.

This chain connects TRBV7-9 to TRBJ1-4, with 7 bases fitting TRBD1. With V trimmed by 4 bases and J by 3 bases, 14 bases remained unmatched. Germline assignment: CDR1 SEHNR and CDR2 FQNEAQ (reference sequence). CDR3 size: 18 residues. In DNA form, the CDR3 reads TGTGCCAGCAGCTCACCTAGGGTATGGACAGGACCTAATGAAAAACTGTTTTTT. Amino acid sequence: CASSSPRVWTGPNEKLFF.

This rearrangement joins TRBV11-3 to TRBJ1-1; no definite D call. Trimming cost V 1 base and J 4 bases, with 7 bases left between them. The CDR3 spans 13 residues. CDR1 is SGHNT, CDR2 YENEEA, per germline. For the CDR3, the DNA is TGTGCCAGCAGCTTAGTACAAAGCACTGAAGCTTTCTTT. Its translation is CASSLVQSTEAFF.

The genes are TRBV27 and TRBJ2-7, with D perhaps TRBD2 (5 bases). CDR3 length: 13 residues. Trimming removed 5 bases from V and 3 bases from J, with 11 bases in between. Germline V CDR1 and CDR2: MNHEY, SMNVEV (reference sequence). The CDR3 bases are TGTGCCAGCAGTCCCCGGGGTTACTACGAGCAGTACTTC. Its protein is CASSPRGYYEQYF.

The V gene is TRBV3-1 (or the pseudogene TRBV3-2), the J gene TRBJ2-1; weak D call: TRBD2 (6 bases). Trimming cost V 5 bases and J 6 bases, with 17 bases left between them. Germline V gives CDR1 LGHDT, CDR2 YNNKEL (reference sequence). The CDR3 extends over 15 amino acids. Here the CDR3 reads CASSYEGLSRNEQFF. CDR3 in DNA: TGTGCCAGCAGCTACGAGGGACTCTCTCGCAATGAGCAGTTCTTC.

This clone was counted once. This sequence joins TRBV15 and TRBJ2-5; 10 bases match TRBD2. This CDR3 has 16 amino acids. Germline V CDR1 and CDR2: LNHNV, YYDKDF (reference sequence). The V segment lost 2 bases and the J segment 1 base; nucleotides outside the gene matches: 4. The CDR3 sequence is CATSRLTSGTQETQYF. The DNA of the CDR3 is TGTGCCACCAGCAGACTCACTAGCGGGACCCAAGAGACCCAGTACTTC.

V is TRBV6-4 and J is TRBJ2-1; 10 nucleotides agree with TRBD2. The V gene end was trimmed by 2 bases and the J gene end by 7 bases; junction bases not matched to a gene: 8. The CDR3 contains 16 residues. Looked up from germline, CDR1 is MRHNA and CDR2 is SNTAGT. The CDR3 DNA sequence: TGTGCCAGCAGTGACGAGGGGTTAGCGGGAGGAAATGAGCAGTTCTTC. Its translation: CASSDEGLAGGNEQFF.

This clone was recorded a few times. The V and J genes are TRBV5-1 and TRBJ1-6, with 8 bases matching TRBD1. Trimming cost V 7 bases and J 5 bases; bases outside gene matches: 11. Germline CDR1 is SGHRS and CDR2 is YFSETQ. CDR3 length: 16 amino acids. The CDR3 here is CASRGGTGGNNSPLHF. CDR3 nucleotides: TGCGCCAGCCGCGGAGGGACAGGAGGGAATAATTCACCCCTCCACTTT.

This clone came up once. The chain is built from TRBV2 and TRBJ2-1, with 11 bases aligning to TRBD1. CDR3 length: 13 amino acids. Trimming at V came to 6 bases and at J to 8 bases, leaving 3 bases not matched to a gene. Germline CDR1 SNHLY, CDR2 FYNNEI. The CDR3 DNA reads as TGTGCCAGCAGACTGGGACAGGGGGATGAGCAGTTCTTC. It encodes CASRLGQGDEQFF.

V gene TRBV6-4 combines with J gene TRBJ2-3; no clear D gene. This CDR3 comprises 14 residues. CDR1 is MRHNA and CDR2 is SNTAGT in the germline V gene. The ends were cut back, 0 bases at V and 0 bases at J, with 4 bases in the middle. The CDR3 spells CASSDSTSTDTQYF. The DNA for the CDR3 is TGTGCCAGCAGTGACTCGACTAGCACAGATACGCAGTATTTT.

The V gene is TRBV11-1, the J gene TRBJ2-7; 8 positions match TRBD2. Germline V gene lookup returns CDR1 SGHAT and CDR2 FQDESV (reference sequence). Trimming removed 5 bases from V and 0 bases from J; junction bases left unmatched: 9. CDR3 length: 16 residues. The CDR3 reads CASSPRRGGASYEQYF. The CDR3 bases are TGTGCCAGCAGCCCCCGACGGGGGGGCGCCTCCTACGAGCAGTACTTC.

This chain links TRBV10-2 with TRBJ2-1, with a tentative D call TRBD2 (6 bases). Germline V lookup: CDR1 WSHSY, CDR2 SAAADI. The germline V and J ends were trimmed by 3 bases and 4 bases, with 16 bases remaining between them. This CDR3 comprises 16 residues. The CDR3 coding sequence is TGCGCCAGCAGTGAATCTGGGGAGGTGCCGTACAATGAGCAGTTCTTC. This gives the protein CASSESGEVPYNEQFF.